The source of this TCR beta chain is a study of vaccination effects on CD4 cells after COVID-19. After expansion with viral peptide pools in the ViraFEST assay, antigen-specific CD4+ T cells were sequenced. Upon completion of 10 to 11 days in culture, CD4+ T cells were isolated. No vaccinee had earlier SARS-CoV-2 infection, and nucleocapsid antibodies were negative. Germline CDR1 and CDR2: SGHTA and FQGNSA. The CDR3 runs 15 residues. The junction had 8 bases not matched to a gene; V was cut back by 5 bases and J by 5 bases. Here immunoSEQ multiplex PCR was the method, and the copy in TCRdb shows in-frame clones only, minus some. The sample lists 68,000 or so clones, 80% seen once, with roughly an eighth in the top ten. A word on this clone: Its antigen is currently unknown.

The rearrangement uses TRBV7-2 and TRBJ2-3; 9 nucleotides line up with TRBD1. The source material was CD4+ T cells from PBMCs cultured with SARS-CoV-2 spike peptides, sampled before COVID-19 vaccination. The TCR originated in a human donor who received a COVID-19 vaccine. CDR3: CASSALGQGGDTQYF. The CDR3 bases are TGTGCCAGCAGCGCATTGGGACAGGGCGGAGATACGCAGTATTTT.